Listed below are T cell receptor beta chains from one sample, sequenced in a study of T cells after yellow fever vaccination. TCRdb ran MiXCR on the 5' RACE reads and lists one entry per CDR3 protein. The sample includes 200,000 to 300,000 distinct CDR3 sequences, 10% to 15% seen only once; the top ten take about 0.51%. Sequences were derived from CD4+ T cells sorted from PBMCs, sampled 45 days after the yellow fever booster vaccination. The receptors derive from a man aged 25 to 40 who received the YFV17D yellow fever vaccine. Both conserved end residues are part of each CDR3. The order of the fields is V gene, CDR3 protein.

V: TRBV9; CDR3: CASSPGVGNYEQYF
V: TRBV27; CDR3: CASRTSGRPYEQYF
V: TRBV11-2; CDR3: CASSFQGATDTQYF
V: TRBV11-2; CDR3: CASSPDRGNTQYF
V: TRBV5-5; CDR3: CASSRERDRNEQFF
V: TRBV20-1; CDR3: CSARASGGPYEQYF
V: TRBV5-1; CDR3: CASSQQGIRETQYF
V: TRBV6-2/TRBV6-3; CDR3: CASRPDNSYEQYF
V: TRBV5-1; CDR3: CASSRQGAQTDTQYF
V: TRBV3-1; CDR3: CASSQTDEQFF
V: TRBV20-1; CDR3: CSASAGVSSGNTIYF
V: TRBV20-1; CDR3: CSARTPPDTQYF
V: TRBV20-1; CDR3: CSASIGQGPYNEQFF
V: TRBV7-2; CDR3: CASSWTETSGRYEQFF
V: TRBV7-9; CDR3: CASSLGAVAGNEQFF
V: TRBV5-1; CDR3: CASSLIGTSGYSSYEQYF
V: TRBV11-2; CDR3: CASSFQATSTDTQYF
V: TRBV18; CDR3: CASSPQRAYNEQFF
V: TRBV5-5; CDR3: CASSPRTGFVGELFF
V: TRBV7-2; CDR3: CASSFGGSHTGELFF
V: TRBV3-1; CDR3: CASSQGTFPSQFF
V: TRBV2; CDR3: CASRRGTDTDTQYF
V: TRBV12-3/TRBV12-4; CDR3: CASSFNIQETQYF
V: TRBV4-2; CDR3: CASSQQAGGGEKLFF
V: TRBV19; CDR3: CASSIGRGTGELFF
V: TRBV27; CDR3: CASSRFAESNYEQYF
V: TRBV4-3; CDR3: CASSQEAGYNSPLHF
V: TRBV20-1; CDR3: CSARLTGDSYEQYF
V: TRBV5-1; CDR3: CASSLEWAGRGNTIYF
V: TRBV20-1; CDR3: CSASTGWGNEQFF
V: TRBV20-1; CDR3: CSATSETQYF
V: TRBV15; CDR3: CATSGRSTGRIETQYF
V: TRBV15; CDR3: CATSGRDRRYSYGYTF
V: TRBV3-1; CDR3: CASSQYGKGSEAFF
V: TRBV10-3; CDR3: CATLTGANTEAFF
V: TRBV4-3; CDR3: CASSQDIRQNYEQYF
V: TRBV29-1; CDR3: CSAGSASGTTQYF
V: TRBV27; CDR3: CASTLAGGPYREQFF
V: TRBV5-6; CDR3: CASSPRTSGRPGGETQYF
V: TRBV29-1; CDR3: CSVDFGLAGDEQFF
V: TRBV2; CDR3: CARDRGPTDTQYF
V: TRBV7-9; CDR3: CASSRPSVAQFF